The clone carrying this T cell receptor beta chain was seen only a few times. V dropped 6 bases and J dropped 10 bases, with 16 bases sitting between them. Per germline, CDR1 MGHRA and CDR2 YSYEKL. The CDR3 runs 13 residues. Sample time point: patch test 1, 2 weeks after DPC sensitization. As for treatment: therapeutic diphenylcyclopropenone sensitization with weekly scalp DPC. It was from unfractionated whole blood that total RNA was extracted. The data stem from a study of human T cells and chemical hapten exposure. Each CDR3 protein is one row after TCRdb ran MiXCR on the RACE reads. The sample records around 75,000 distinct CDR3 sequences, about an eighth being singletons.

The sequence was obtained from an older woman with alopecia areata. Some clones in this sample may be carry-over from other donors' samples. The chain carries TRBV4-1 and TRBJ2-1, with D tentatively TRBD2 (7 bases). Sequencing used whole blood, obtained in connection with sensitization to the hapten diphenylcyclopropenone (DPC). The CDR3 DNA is TGCGCCAGCAGGAATCGGGGGGCAGTCGAGCAGTTCTTC. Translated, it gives CASRNRGAVEQFF.